These 3 T cell receptor beta chains originate from one sample sequenced in a study of T cells in Graves' hyperthyroidism and ophthalmopathy. Amplification of TCR beta CDR3 regions was performed using RNA transcripts as template. HTBI primers were the set used in a first-round RT-PCR of the TCR CDR3. TCRdb recomputed calls from the multiplex PCR reads with MiXCR, one row per CDR3 protein. The sample holds about 720,000 distinct CDR3 sequences, roughly 15% seen once. Sequenced input: blood. The receptors derive from a man younger than 30 with Graves' hyperthyroidism.

The genes are TRBV7-2 and TRBJ2-1; TRBD2 is a possible D gene (6 bases). V was cut by 1 base and J by 2 bases, with 12 bases left in between. The germline gives CDR1 SGHTA, CDR2 FQGNSA. CDR3 length: 16 amino acids. CDR3: CASSLVGWEAYNEQFF. The CDR3 nucleotides read TGTGCCAGCAGCTTAGTTGGGTGGGAGGCCTACAATGAGCAGTTCTTC. Variable domain in full (rest from reference TRBV7-2 and TRBJ2-1): GAGVSQSPSNKVTEKGKDVELRCDPISGHTALYWYRQSLGQGLEFLIYFQGNSAPDKSGLPSDRFSAERTGGSVSTLTIQRTQQEDSAVYLCASSLVGWEAYNEQFFGPGTRLTVL.

The chain carries TRBV5-1 and TRBJ2-5; 8 bases align to TRBD2. CDR1 SGHRS and CDR2 YFSETQ come from the germline V gene. Losses at the gene ends were 2 bases for V and 5 bases for J; bases not matched to a gene: 8. The CDR3 totals 15 residues. CDR3 amino acids: CASSFGRGGGETQYF. The CDR3 DNA sequence: TGCGCCAGCAGCTTCGGACGGGGGGGGGGCGAGACCCAGTACTTC.

This clonotype was counted at least ten times. The gene calls are TRBV19 and TRBJ2-7; TRBD2 matches at 7 bases. Trimming removed 3 bases from V and 1 base from J; junction bases left unmatched: 3. Germline V gives CDR1 LNHDA, CDR2 SQIVND (reference sequence). CDR3 length equals 14 residues. Here the CDR3 reads CASSIQRGSYEQYF. The CDR3 nucleotides are TGTGCCAGTAGTATCCAGCGGGGTTCCTACGAGCAGTACTTC.